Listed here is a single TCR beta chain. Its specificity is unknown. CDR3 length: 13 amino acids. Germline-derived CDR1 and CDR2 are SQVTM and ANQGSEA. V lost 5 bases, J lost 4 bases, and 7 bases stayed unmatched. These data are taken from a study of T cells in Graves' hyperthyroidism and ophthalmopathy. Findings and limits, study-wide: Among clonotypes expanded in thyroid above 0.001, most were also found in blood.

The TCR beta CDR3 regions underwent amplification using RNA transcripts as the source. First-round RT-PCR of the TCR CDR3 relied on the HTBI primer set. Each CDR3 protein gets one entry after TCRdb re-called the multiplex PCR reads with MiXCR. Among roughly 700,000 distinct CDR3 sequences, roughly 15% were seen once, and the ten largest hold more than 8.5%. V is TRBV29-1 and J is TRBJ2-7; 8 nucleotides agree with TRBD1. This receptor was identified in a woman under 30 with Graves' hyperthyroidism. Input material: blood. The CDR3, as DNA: TGCAGCGTTCTGGGCAGGGGGCGATACGAGCAGTACTTC. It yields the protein CSVLGRGRYEQYF.